Sequencing of this T cell receptor beta chain was carried out in a study of glioma-infiltrating T cells. The germline V gene encodes CDR1 MNHNS and CDR2 SASEGT. CDR3 length: 14 residues. With V trimmed by 5 bases and J by 5 bases, 7 bases remained unmatched. Amplification of TCR alpha and beta CDR3 regions from RNA used iRepertoire nested multiplex PCR. Input was roughly 100-450 ng of tissue mRNA or PBMC total RNA. TCRdb redid the calling of the multiplex PCR reads with MiXCR, one entry per CDR3 protein. The sample gives under 200,000 distinct CDR3 sequences, around 42% of which show up once; about 5.2% is in the top ten. This clonotype showed up just once. The antigen remains undetermined. Study-level points and caveats: Very few CDR3 sequences were shared between tissue and blood. Tissue-blood divergence was below expectation in non-neoplastic patients, above in gliomas.

The sequenced material came from glioma tissue, nonneoplastic brain tissue, or PBMCs (not recorded which). The genes are TRBV6-1 and TRBJ1-1; 8 bases match TRBD1. The sequence came from a human donor with low-grade glioma or glioblastoma, undergoing nonglioma brain surgery, or in good health (not recorded which). In nucleotides, the CDR3 is TGTGCCAGCAGTTTTAGACAGGGGAAAACTGAAGCTTTCTTT. Translating it yields CASSFRQGKTEAFF.